The 32 T cell receptor beta chains reported below all come from one sample, sequenced in a study of cytomegalovirus exposure and HLA in healthy donors. Amplification used 60 Vbeta primers and 13 Jbeta primers. Clones were sequenced by immunoSEQ multiplex PCR, and TCRdb holds only the in-frame ones, with some missing. Here the sample table reports approximately 79,000 clones. Material: PBMCs. The origin of the receptors is a boy younger than 18 in good health and CMV-seronegative.

The chain combines TRBV19 with TRBJ1-1; 7 bases agree with TRBD1. The V segment lost 3 bases and the J segment 6 bases; nucleotides outside the gene matches: 16. CDR3 length: 17 residues. Germline CDR1 and CDR2: LNHDA and SQIVND (reference sequence). CDR3 coding DNA: TGTGCCAGTAGTATCTGGAGTGTAGGGCAGGGGGTATCTGAAGCTTTCTTT. It encodes CASSIWSVGQGVSEAFF. Combining the CDR3 with reference TRBV19 and TRBJ1-1 gives the whole variable domain DGGITQSPKYLFRKEGQNVTLSCEQNLNHDAMYWYRQDPGQGLRLIYYSQIVNDFQKGDIAEGYSVSREKKESFPLTVTSAQKNPTAFYLCASSIWSVGQGVSEAFFGQGTRLTVV.

The V gene is TRBV7-6, the J gene TRBJ1-3; D is uncertain. Germline V gives CDR1 SGHVS, CDR2 FNYEAQ. The CDR3 length is 15 residues. V lost 1 base and J lost 4, with 11 bases in between. CDR3 region: CASSLEGRAGNTIYF. The CDR3 DNA sequence: TGTGCCAGCAGCTTAGAAGGCAGAGCGGGAAACACCATATATTTT.

The chain joins TRBV29-1 to TRBJ1-4; TRBD1 matches 9 bases. CDR3 length: 15 amino acids. CDR1 and CDR2 (germline): SQVTM, ANQGSEA. The V gene end was trimmed by 6 bases and the J gene end by 3 bases; junction bases not matched to a gene: 8. CDR3 sequence reads: CSVVLTGGSNEKLFF. As DNA, the CDR3 is TGCAGCGTGGTACTAACAGGGGGCTCTAATGAAAAACTGTTTTTT.

J is TRBJ1-1 and V is TRBV4-3, with TRBD1 as a possible D gene (6 bases). CDR1 is LGHNA and CDR2 is YSLEER in the germline V gene. This CDR3 comprises 14 residues. V was pared by 4 bases and J by 4 bases, with 13 bases between. CDR3 protein: CASSRGKGGTEAFF. The CDR3 nucleotides read TGCGCCAGCAGCCGAGGAAAAGGGGGCACTGAAGCTTTCTTT.

V and J are TRBV19 and TRBJ2-2; no clear D gene. This CDR3 has 14 amino acids. Germline loops: CDR1 LNHDA, CDR2 SQIVND (reference sequence). V shed 9 bases and J shed 3 bases, with 14 bases lying between them. CDR3 DNA: TGTGCCAGCAAGCCTGGGCAGTACACCGGGGAGCTGTTTTTT. It specifies CASKPGQYTGELFF.

V usage is TRBV7-9 and J usage is TRBJ2-3; TRBD2 agrees at 9 bases. The V and J ends lost 5 bases and 2 bases, in that order; junction bases with no gene match: 5. Germline loops: CDR1 SEHNR, CDR2 FQNEAQ (reference sequence). The CDR3 consists of 15 residues. Here the CDR3 reads CASSRTSDSTDTQYF. The CDR3 DNA reads TGTGCCAGCAGCCGGACTAGCGATTCCACAGATACGCAGTATTTT.

The chain employs TRBV4-1 and TRBJ2-7, with a weak D call TRBD2 (6 bases). This CDR3 region has 15 residues. V was clipped by 0 bases and J by 3 bases, with 12 bases between them. The germline V gene has CDR1 MGHRA and CDR2 YSYEKL. The CDR3 coding sequence is TGCGCCAGCAGCCAAGAGGGACTTTCCCGCTACGAGCAGTACTTC. Its translation: CASSQEGLSRYEQYF.

The chain links TRBV20-1 to TRBJ1-1, with D perhaps matching TRBD1 (5 bases). In germline, CDR1 is DFQATT, CDR2 SNEGSKA (reference sequence). This CDR3 is 11 amino acids long. Trimming cost V 6 bases and J 4 bases, with 9 bases left between them. CDR3 sequence: CSARVGTEAFF. Here the CDR3 DNA reads TGCAGTGCCAGGGTAGGCACTGAAGCTTTCTTT.

This chain links TRBV25-1 with TRBJ2-1, with TRBD2 identical over 13 bases. V shed 7 bases, J shed 9 bases, and the junction held 9 bases outside the gene matches. The length of the CDR3 is 15 residues. The V gene's germline CDR1 is MGHDK and CDR2 SYGVNS. CDR3 loop: CASNTGTSGEIEQFF. The CDR3 nucleotides read TGTGCCAGCAATACTGGGACTAGCGGGGAAATTGAGCAGTTCTTC.

The V gene is TRBV19, the J gene TRBJ1-1, with a possible D match to TRBD1 (6 bases). The CDR3 contains 15 residues. Looked up from germline, CDR1 is LNHDA and CDR2 is SQIVND (reference sequence). The V gene lost 5 bases and the J gene lost 7 bases, with 20 bases spanning the gap. DNA of the CDR3: TGTGCCAGTAGTCTTCCGTCACAGGGCGGTCTTGAAGCTTTCTTT. It codes for CASSLPSQGGLEAFF.

V is TRBV5-1 and J is TRBJ2-3; a possible D gene is TRBD2 (5 bases). The CDR3 has 15 residues. Trimming left V 0 bases short and J 0 bases short, with 8 bases between. The V gene's germline CDR1 is SGHRS and CDR2 YFSETQ. The CDR3 reads CASSLDGLSTDTQYF. The CDR3 nucleotides read TGCGCCAGCAGCTTGGACGGACTTAGCACAGATACGCAGTATTTT.

The chain joins TRBV5-4 to TRBJ2-3, with 12 bases aligning to TRBD2. V lost 4 bases to trimming and J lost 4 bases; unmatched junction nucleotides: 13. The CDR3 covers 18 residues. Germline-derived CDR1 and CDR2 are SGHNT and YYREEE (reference sequence). CDR3 protein: CASSPDRLAGVYPDTQYF. The CDR3 DNA is TGTGCCAGCAGCCCCGACCGACTAGCGGGGGTTTATCCAGATACGCAGTATTTT.

J is TRBJ1-1 and V is TRBV4-3; D is perhaps TRBD1 (6 bases). The CDR3 is 15 residues long. The V end was cut by 4 bases, the J end by 4 bases, with 16 bases between. Germline loops: CDR1 LGHNA, CDR2 YSLEER. CDR3 in DNA: TGCGCCAGCAGCCCTATTCGAGGGGGTGGCACTGAAGCTTTCTTT. Encoded protein: CASSPIRGGGTEAFF.

The chain links TRBV6-1 to TRBJ2-7, with a weak D call TRBD2 (5 bases). V lost 2 bases to trimming and J lost 3 bases, with 11 bases between them. CDR1 is MNHNS and CDR2 is SASEGT in the germline V gene. The CDR3 runs 14 residues. CDR3 region: CASSEPEGYYEQYF. CDR3 nucleotides: TGTGCCAGCAGTGAACCCGAGGGTTACTACGAGCAGTACTTC.

CDR3 residues: CACQSGNNQPQHF. CDR3 nucleotide sequence: TGTGCCTGCCAAAGCGGGAACAATCAGCCCCAGCATTTT. V usage is TRBV30 and J usage is TRBJ1-5; the D is unclear. V shed 6 bases and J shed 3 bases, with 12 bases lying between them. The CDR3 totals 13 residues. CDR1 and CDR2 (germline): GTSNPN, SVGIG (reference sequence).

This chain joins TRBV4-1 and TRBJ1-2, with TRBD1 as a possible D gene (5 bases). The germline CDR1 and CDR2 sequences are MGHRA and YSYEKL. The CDR3 totals 18 residues. V lost 0 bases and J 0 bases, leaving 17 bases between the germline ends. The CDR3 coding sequence is TGCGCCAGCAGCCAAGACCAGGGTGGAGGGATTTCTAACTATGGCTACACCTTC. Amino acid sequence: CASSQDQGGGISNYGYTF.

The V and J genes are TRBV6-5 and TRBJ1-1; D is undetermined. This CDR3 contains 15 residues. Trimming removed 6 bases at V and 1 base at J, with 15 bases between. The germline V gene has CDR1 MNHEY and CDR2 SVGAGI. CDR3 loop: CASSPRYARNTEAFF. In nucleotides, the CDR3 is TGTGCCAGCAGCCCCCGTTATGCGAGGAACACTGAAGCTTTCTTT.

The chain uses TRBV5-4 and TRBJ2-7, with D perhaps matching TRBD2 (5 bases). Trimming removed 0 bases from V and 1 base from J, with 11 bases in between. This CDR3 is built from 15 residues. From germline, CDR1 is SGHNT and CDR2 YYREEE (reference sequence). The DNA of the CDR3 is TGTGCCAGCAGCTTGGGCGGGCGCGGATCCTACGAGCAGTACTTC. This encodes CASSLGGRGSYEQYF.

J is TRBJ2-3 and V is TRBV4-3; a weak D match, TRBD1 (6 bases). The CDR3 totals 16 residues. Trimming cost V 0 bases and J 2 bases, with 12 bases left between them. CDR1 is LGHNA and CDR2 is YSLEER in the germline V gene. CDR3 nucleotide sequence: TGCGCCAGCAGCCAAGACAGGGGCCCTCCCACAGATACGCAGTATTTT. Encoded protein: CASSQDRGPPTDTQYF.

Of note for this clone: The same CDR3 arises from other DNA sequences in this sample as well. The rearrangement links TRBV7-9 to TRBJ1-5, with 8 positions matching TRBD1. Germline lookup yields CDR1 SEHNR and CDR2 FQNEAQ (reference sequence). V lost 1 base and J lost 4; bases outside the gene matches: 0. The CDR3 extends over 14 amino acids. The CDR3 is CASSLGQGNQPQHF. The CDR3 DNA sequence: TGTGCCAGCAGCTTAGGACAGGGGAATCAGCCCCAGCATTTT.

The rearrangement joins TRBV7-2 to TRBJ2-7; no firm D call. The CDR3 consists of 14 residues. The V gene's germline CDR1 is SGHTA and CDR2 FQGNSA. The V end lost 5 bases, the J end lost 0 bases, and 11 bases lay between the germline ends. The CDR3 nucleotides read TGTGCCAGCAGCACTCGACAAAGCTCCTACGAGCAGTACTTC. Its translation: CASSTRQSSYEQYF.

The chain carries TRBV6-5 and TRBJ2-1; D possibly corresponds to TRBD2 (6 bases). CDR3 length: 14 residues. Germline loops: CDR1 MNHEY, CDR2 SVGAGI. V lost 6 bases, J lost 5 bases, and 14 bases lay in between. For the CDR3, the DNA is TGTGCCAGCAGCCGGGACTCGACCGACAATGAGCAGTTCTTC. This gives the protein CASSRDSTDNEQFF.

V usage is TRBV6-5 and J usage is TRBJ2-1; 9 bases match TRBD2. V lost 8 bases to trimming and J lost 5 bases; unmatched junction nucleotides: 10. The CDR3 is made up of 15 amino acids. Germline V gives CDR1 MNHEY, CDR2 SVGAGI. The CDR3 is CASSRLAGVDNEQFF. In nucleotides, the CDR3 is TGTGCCAGCTCCCGCTTAGCGGGGGTAGACAATGAGCAGTTCTTC.

This chain uses TRBV4-1 with TRBJ1-5, with TRBD1 as a possible D gene (5 bases). Germline assignment: CDR1 MGHRA and CDR2 YSYEKL. V was cut by 0 bases and J by 4 bases, with 13 bases left in between. The CDR3 runs 16 residues. In DNA form, the CDR3 reads TGCGCCAGCAGCCAAGACATGGGGGGGGGAAATCAGCCCCAGCATTTT. Encoded protein: CASSQDMGGGNQPQHF.

The chain is built from TRBV2 and TRBJ2-5; 10 positions match TRBD2. The CDR3 loop spans 18 amino acids. The V and J ends lost 3 bases and 3 bases, in that order; junction bases with no gene match: 13. Germline CDR1 is SNHLY and CDR2 is FYNNEI. The CDR3 nucleotides are TGTGCCAGCAGTGAGCACCCTAGCGGGAGAGCGGCTGAAGAGACCCAGTACTTC. Translating gives CASSEHPSGRAAEETQYF.

The V gene is TRBV9, the J gene TRBJ1-2, with D unresolved. Trimming removed 4 bases at V and 6 bases at J, with 13 bases between. CDR1 SGDLS and CDR2 YYNGEE come from the germline V gene. The CDR3 sequence is 13 residues long. The CDR3 bases are TGTGCCAGCAGCAAGCAGGCTTTTCATGGCTACACCTTC. The encoded protein is CASSKQAFHGYTF.

The chain combines TRBV5-1 with TRBJ2-7; the D is unclear. The CDR3 has 13 amino acids. V shed 4 bases and J shed 2 bases, with 10 bases lying between them. Germline assignment: CDR1 SGHRS and CDR2 YFSETQ. DNA of the CDR3: TGCGCCAGCAGCGTGGGCGGTACCTACGAGCAGTACTTC. Its protein product is CASSVGGTYEQYF.

The chain couples TRBV25-1 to TRBJ1-6, with D possibly matching TRBD1 (6 bases). Germline V lookup: CDR1 MGHDK, CDR2 SYGVNS. This CDR3 comprises 16 residues. Trimming removed 2 bases from V and 5 bases from J, with 13 bases in between. CDR3 in amino acids: CASSEAGAGHNSPLHF. The CDR3 nucleotides are TGTGCCAGCAGTGAAGCAGGGGCAGGACATAATTCACCCCTCCACTTT.

This chain joins TRBV6-6 and TRBJ1-5; D is unclear. Germline V gene sequence: CDR1 MNHNY, CDR2 SVGAGI (reference sequence). This CDR3 has 16 residues. Trimming left V 0 bases short and J 0 bases short, with 9 bases between. CDR3 nucleotide sequence: TGTGCCAGCAGTTACTCGATAGGGAGTAGCAATCAGCCCCAGCATTTT. Its protein is CASSYSIGSSNQPQHF.

This chain joins TRBV7-9 and TRBJ2-5; D perhaps matches TRBD1 (6 bases). Germline values: CDR1 SEHNR, CDR2 FQNEAQ (reference sequence). V dropped 3 bases and J dropped 1 base, with 12 bases sitting between them. This CDR3 contains 15 residues. CDR3 protein: CASSFKRGTQETQYF. CDR3 DNA sequence: TGTGCCAGCAGCTTTAAAAGGGGGACCCAAGAGACCCAGTACTTC.

The CDR3 region is CASSPTSVTYEQYF. The CDR3 DNA sequence: TGTGCCAGCAGCCCGACTAGCGTAACCTACGAGCAGTACTTC. V gene TRBV7-2 combines with J gene TRBJ2-7; 8 nucleotides agree with TRBD2. CDR3 size: 14 residues. The ends lost 5 bases at V and 2 bases at J; junction bases unmatched: 5. Germline values: CDR1 SGHTA, CDR2 FQGNSA. Together with reference TRBV7-2 and TRBJ2-7, the CDR3 gives the full variable domain: GAGVSQSPSNKVTEKGKDVELRCDPISGHTALYWYRQSLGQGLEFLIYFQGNSAPDKSGLPSDRFSAERTGGSVSTLTIQRTQQEDSAVYLCASSPTSVTYEQYFGPGTRLTVT.

The J gene is TRBJ1-5, the V gene TRBV5-1; 7 nucleotides align to TRBD1. The ends lost 8 bases at V and 4 bases at J; junction bases unmatched: 15. The germline V gene encodes CDR1 SGHRS and CDR2 YFSETQ. The CDR3 is 16 residues long. CDR3 in amino acids: CARRKKTGSGNQPQHF. The CDR3, as DNA: TGCGCCAGGAGGAAAAAGACAGGGTCGGGAAATCAGCCCCAGCATTTT.